A selection of T cell receptor beta chains follows, all from one sample in a study of blood T cell repertoires in COVID-19. Sequencing was performed with immunoSEQ multiplex PCR; in TCRdb, only in-frame clones are kept and a portion is missing. The data contain fewer than 200,000 clones, about nine tenths of them seen just once; the ten biggest clones take up around 1.4%. Sequencing used peripheral blood. These receptors were obtained from a woman between 50 and 59 years old with acute or convalescent COVID-19. Both conserved end residues are part of each CDR3. D genes are given only for firm matches. The size field is filled for only some rows; it gives once, few, many or a size class.

TRBV19,TRBD1,.,TRBJ1-4,TGTGCCAGTAGTCGGCAGGGGGTGGGTGAAAAACTGTTTTTT,CASSRQGVGEKLFF
TRBV30,.,few,TRBJ1-3,TGTGCCTGGACAGCTGGAAACACCATATATTTT,CAWTAGNTIYF
TRBV30,TRBD1,once,TRBJ1-5,TGTGCCTGGTCCGGGACAGGGACCAATCAGCCCCAGCATTTT,CAWSGTGTNQPQHF
TRBV5-1,TRBD2,.,TRBJ2-3,TGCGCCAGCAGCCCAAGCGGGAATACGCAGTATTTT,CASSPSGNTQYF
TRBV6-2/TRBV6-3,.,.,TRBJ1-2,TGTGCCAGCAGCACGGGACACATTGAGAACTATGGCTACACCTTC,CASSTGHIENYGYTF
TRBV7-2,TRBD1,.,TRBJ1-6,TGTGCCAGCAGCTTAGGGACAGGGGGTGACTCACCCCTCCACTTT,CASSLGTGGDSPLHF
TRBV12-3/TRBV12-4,.,.,TRBJ2-7,TGTGCCAGCAGTTCATTTTCGGACGAGCAGTACTTC,CASSSFSDEQYF
TRBV24-1,.,.,TRBJ2-3,TGTGCCACCAGTGAAGGGGCCCCTGGGACAGATACGCAGTATTTT,CATSEGAPGTDTQYF
TRBV12-3/TRBV12-4,TRBD1,.,TRBJ1-1,TGTGCCAGCACCCAGGGGGCCCGGGAAGCTTTCTTT,CASTQGAREAFF
TRBV4-3,.,few,TRBJ2-7,TGCGCCAGCAGCCGCACCCCCCTAGCCGACGAGCAGTACTTC,CASSRTPLADEQYF